This is a list of T cell receptor beta chains from one sample in a study of blood T cells in healthy people across ages. Each CDR3 protein gets one entry after TCRdb re-called the 5' RACE reads with MiXCR. The repertoire consists of fewer than 900,000 distinct CDR3 sequences, with roughly two fifths occurring once and the leading ten covering 20% to 25%. The material sequenced was blood. These receptors all come from a woman in her sixties or seventies in good health. CDR3s include the opening cysteine and the closing phenylalanine or tryptophan. D genes are given only for firm matches. Size is omitted from some rows. Given values are once, few, many or a class for expanded clones.

D gene,J gene,clone size,V gene,CDR3 protein,CDR3 DNA
.,TRBJ2-7,many,TRBV28,CASSLSTAYEQYF,TGTGCCAGCAGTTTATCGACAGCCTACGAGCAGTACTTC
.,TRBJ2-3,.,TRBV13,CASSLVGIADTQYF,TGTGCCAGCAGCTTAGTGGGGATCGCAGATACGCAGTATTTT
.,TRBJ2-7,many,TRBV3-1,CASSQDLGYEQYF,TGTGCCAGCAGCCAAGATCTGGGGTACGAGCAGTACTTC
TRBD2,TRBJ2-1,.,TRBV29-1,CSAPRGSSGSAYNEQFF,TGCAGCGCCCCACGGGGGTCTAGCGGGAGTGCCTACAATGAGCAGTTCTTC
.,TRBJ2-5,.,TRBV7-6,CASSLAHRAQETQYF,TGTGCCAGCAGCTTAGCGCACAGGGCCCAAGAGACCCAGTACTTC
TRBD1,TRBJ2-7,many,TRBV7-8,CASSLVEGAGEQYF,TGTGCCAGCAGCTTAGTTGAGGGGGCGGGTGAGCAGTACTTC
.,TRBJ2-1,few,TRBV20-1,CSARDEGVQFF,TGCAGTGCTAGAGACGAGGGCGTGCAGTTCTTC
.,TRBJ1-5,few,TRBV7-2,CASSSDSRDAQHF,TGTGCCAGCAGCTCGGACTCCCGGGACGCCCAGCATTTT
.,TRBJ2-7,once,TRBV28,CASSFAGMGYEQYF,TGTGCCAGCAGTTTCGCCGGGATGGGCTACGAGCAGTACTTC
.,TRBJ2-4,.,TRBV27,CTSSKRHIEGAQYF,TGTACCAGCAGCAAAAGACATATAGAGGGCGCGCAGTACTTC
.,TRBJ1-1,.,TRBV18,CASFRDLNTEAFF,TGTGCCAGCTTTCGTGATTTGAACACTGAAGCTTTCTTT
.,TRBJ2-7,once,TRBV27,CASSVFDSSYEQYF,TGTGCCAGCAGTGTATTCGACAGCTCCTACGAGCAGTACTTC
TRBD1,TRBJ2-7,few,TRBV20-1,CSAGDRPYEQYF,TGCAGTGCTGGGGACAGACCCTACGAGCAGTACTTC
.,TRBJ2-5,.,TRBV5-1,CASSDNRGGRKTQYF,TGTGCCAGCAGCGATAACCGTGGTGGCAGAAAGACCCAGTACTTC
TRBD1,TRBJ2-5,.,TRBV6-2/TRBV6-3,CASSKDRIQETQYF,TGTGCCAGCAGTAAGGACAGGATCCAAGAGACCCAGTACTTC
.,TRBJ1-2,.,TRBV4-2,CASSQVTSDGYTF,TGTGCCAGCAGCCAAGTTACATCGGATGGCTACACCTTC
TRBD2,TRBJ2-7,.,TRBV7-2,CASSLSAAGVNEQYF,TGTGCCAGCAGCTTATCTGCCGCGGGGGTAAACGAGCAGTACTTC
.,TRBJ1-5,.,TRBV7-9,CASSLGAPSPNQPQHF,TGTGCCAGCAGCTTAGGTGCACCAAGCCCCAATCAGCCCCAGCATTTT
.,TRBJ1-1,.,TRBV7-3,CASSLRANIRGTEAFF,TGTGCCAGCAGCTTAAGGGCCAACATCCGGGGCACTGAAGCTTTCTTT
.,TRBJ2-7,.,TRBV3-1,CASSQVQLEQYF,TGTGCCAGCAGCCAAGTACAGTTAGAGCAGTACTTC
.,TRBJ1-2,few,TRBV7-3,CASSFSGASGYTF,TGTGCCAGCAGCTTCTCAGGGGCCTCCGGCTACACCTTC
.,TRBJ2-5,.,TRBV29-1,CSVRSNSMGRETQYF,TGCAGCGTTAGGAGCAATTCCATGGGACGAGAGACCCAGTACTTC
.,TRBJ2-1,.,TRBV11-3,CASSTRTPYNEQFF,TGTGCCAGCAGCACCCGGACACCCTACAATGAGCAGTTCTTC
.,TRBJ2-1,many,TRBV6-2/TRBV6-3,CASSPHNEQFF,TGTGCCAGCAGTCCTCACAATGAGCAGTTCTTC
TRBD2,TRBJ2-1,.,TRBV5-4,CASSSKWSGGARNEQFF,TGTGCCAGCAGCTCGAAATGGAGCGGGGGGGCTAGAAATGAGCAGTTCTTC
TRBD1,TRBJ2-7,many,TRBV29-1,CSVERTGDYEQYF,TGCAGCGTCGAGCGGACAGGGGACTACGAGCAGTACTTC
TRBD1,TRBJ2-7,few,TRBV5-1,CASSDRTGAYEQYF,TGCGCCAGCAGCGATAGGACAGGAGCCTACGAGCAGTACTTC
.,TRBJ2-5,.,TRBV3-1,CTSSSGRSREQYF,TGTACCAGCAGCTCGGGACGTTCTCGGGAGCAGTACTTC
TRBD1,TRBJ1-1,few,TRBV28,CASSPTGVDAFF,TGTGCCAGCAGCCCCACAGGGGTGGATGCTTTCTTT
TRBD2,TRBJ2-7,.,TRBV6-2/TRBV6-3,CASSSAGTSEYEQYF,TGTGCCAGCAGTTCCGCCGGGACTAGCGAGTACGAGCAGTACTTC
TRBD1,TRBJ1-2,.,TRBV19,CASSISGTGSRGYTF,TGTGCCAGTAGTATTTCCGGGACAGGGTCTCGTGGCTACACCTTC
.,TRBJ1-2,.,TRBV20-1,CSAGGGANYGYTF,TGCAGTGCTGGGGGAGGGGCTAACTATGGCTACACCTTC
.,TRBJ2-3,.,TRBV7-2,CASSPRGSSTDTQYF,TGTGCCAGCAGCCCTCGGGGGTCTAGCACAGATACGCAGTATTTT
TRBD2,TRBJ2-1,.,TRBV5-1,CASSLATSGRFLDEQFF,TGCGCCAGCAGCTTGGCGACTAGCGGGAGATTTTTGGATGAGCAGTTCTTC
.,TRBJ2-7,once,TRBV12-3/TRBV12-4,CASTLNPGRRAYNEQYF,TGTGCCAGCACCCTAAATCCGGGGAGGAGGGCCTACAATGAGCAGTACTTC
.,TRBJ2-3,few,TRBV6-2/TRBV6-3,CASSYRAVLSGTQYF,TGTGCCAGCAGTTACAGAGCAGTACTCTCGGGTACGCAGTATTTT
.,TRBJ2-3,many,TRBV5-1,CASSSGPTDTQYF,TGCGCCAGCAGCTCGGGCCCAACTGATACGCAGTATTTT
.,TRBJ2-5,many,TRBV29-1,CSVGRAHQETQYF,TGCAGCGTTGGACGGGCCCACCAAGAGACCCAGTACTTC
TRBD1,TRBJ2-3,.,TRBV4-2,CASSQEGQETDTQYF,TGTGCCAGCAGCCAAGAGGGACAGGAGACAGATACGCAGTATTTT
.,TRBJ1-1,.,TRBV5-6,CASSLDQWNTEAFF,TGTGCCAGCAGCTTGGACCAATGGAACACTGAAGCTTTCTTT
TRBD1,TRBJ2-3,few,TRBV12-3/TRBV12-4,CASSLRDRGQDTQYF,TGTGCCAGCAGTTTAAGGGACAGGGGGCAAGATACGCAGTATTTT
.,TRBJ2-1,.,TRBV24-1,CAASDPGYSPNEQFF,TGTGCCGCCAGTGACCCCGGATACAGCCCGAATGAGCAGTTCTTC
.,TRBJ2-5,.,TRBV20-1,CSAGQDVPREQYF,TGCAGTGCCGGGCAGGATGTCCCCCGGGAGCAGTACTTC
.,TRBJ2-7,.,TRBV20-1,CSASGARNYEQYF,TGCAGTGCTAGCGGGGCACGGAATTACGAGCAGTACTTC
.,TRBJ1-1,.,TRBV12-3/TRBV12-4,CASRPSRVGTEAFF,TGTGCCAGCAGACCCTCCAGGGTTGGCACTGAAGCTTTCTTT
TRBD1,TRBJ2-1,once,TRBV25-1,CASSVLPGQGKQETQFF,TGTGCCAGCAGTGTTTTGCCGGGACAGGGGAAACAAGAGACCCAGTTCTTC
.,TRBJ1-1,.,TRBV6-5,CASSRDGTAHREAFF,TGTGCCAGCAGTCGGGACGGGACGGCTCACAGGGAAGCTTTCTTT
.,TRBJ2-7,few,TRBV11-3,CASSPSALSYEQYF,TGTGCCAGCAGCCCCAGCGCCCTCTCCTACGAGCAGTACTTC
.,TRBJ1-1,.,TRBV12-3/TRBV12-4,CASSSSDRNTEAFF,TGTGCCAGCAGTTCCTCCGACAGGAACACTGAAGCTTTCTTT
TRBD1,TRBJ2-7,few,TRBV6-5,CASRGTGKNEQYF,TGTGCCAGCCGGGGGACAGGGAAGAACGAGCAGTACTTC
TRBD2,TRBJ2-3,.,TRBV13,CASSSWDGGGDTQYF,TGTGCCAGCAGCTCGTGGGATGGGGGGGGAGATACGCAGTATTTT
.,TRBJ2-3,.,TRBV12-3/TRBV12-4,CASSSYVGVGDPDTRYF,TGTGCCAGCAGTTCCTATGTGGGAGTGGGAGACCCGGATACGCGGTATTTT
.,TRBJ2-5,many,TRBV6-2/TRBV6-3,CASKLRPDETQYF,TGTGCCAGCAAATTGCGTCCCGATGAGACCCAGTACTTC
TRBD1,TRBJ2-5,.,TRBV27,CASSHPGQGAIETQYF,TGTGCCAGCAGTCACCCGGGACAGGGGGCGATTGAGACCCAGTACTTC
.,TRBJ2-7,.,TRBV9,CASSARGSIDEQYF,TGTGCCAGCAGCGCCCGGGGGAGTATCGACGAGCAGTACTTC